This T cell receptor (beta chain) was recovered during a study of STAT3 mutations in large granular lymphocyte leukemia. Study information: Roughly half of the longitudinally sequenced T-LGLL patients carried detectable canonical activating STAT3 mutations.

CDR1 is MDHEN, CDR2 SYDVKM, per germline. The CDR3 spans 13 residues. Trimming removed 7 bases from V and 4 bases from J; junction bases left unmatched: 5. Sequencing was performed with immunoSEQ multiplex PCR; in TCRdb, only in-frame clones are kept and a portion is missing. The sample has about 1,800 clones; roughly two thirds are singletons. This clone is large (0.1 to 1%) in the sample. Its antigen is still unknown. Study-level results: In T-cell large granular lymphocyte leukemia, about half of patients showed multiple immunodominant subclonotypes.

The receptor was derived from a man aged 45 to 65 with T-cell large granular lymphocyte leukemia. Some clones in this sample may be carry-over from other donors' samples. Sequences were obtained from peripheral blood mononuclear cells. The V call is TRBV28, the J call TRBJ2-5; 8 bases fit TRBD2. The CDR3 is CASTSGGGETQYF. The CDR3 region has the DNA TGTGCCAGCACCTCGGGAGGGGGAGAGACCCAGTACTTC.